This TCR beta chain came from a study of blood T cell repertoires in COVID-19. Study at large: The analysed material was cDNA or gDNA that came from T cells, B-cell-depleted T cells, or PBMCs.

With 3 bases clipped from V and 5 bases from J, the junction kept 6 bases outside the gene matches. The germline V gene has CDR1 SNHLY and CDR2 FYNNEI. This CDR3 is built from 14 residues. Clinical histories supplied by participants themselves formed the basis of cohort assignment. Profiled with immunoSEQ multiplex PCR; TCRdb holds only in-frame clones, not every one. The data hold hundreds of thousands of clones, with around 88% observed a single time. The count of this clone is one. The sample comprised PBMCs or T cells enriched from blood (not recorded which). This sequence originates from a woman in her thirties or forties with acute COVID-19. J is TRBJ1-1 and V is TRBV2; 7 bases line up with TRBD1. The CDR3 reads CASSDDREVTEAFF. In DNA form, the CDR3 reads TGTGCCAGCAGTGATGACAGGGAGGTAACTGAAGCTTTCTTT.